This entry is about one T cell receptor beta chain. This entry comes from a study of blood T cell repertoires in COVID-19. For the study at large: PBMCs, B-cell-depleted T cells, or T cells provided the cDNA or gDNA that made up the material.

The CDR3 sequence is 13 residues long. Germline loops: CDR1 KGHSH, CDR2 LQKENI. Trimming cost V 6 bases and J 1 base, with 9 bases left between them. Clones were read by immunoSEQ multiplex PCR, and TCRdb kept only the in-frame ones, dropping some. The table includes more than 150,000 clones, approximately 83% detected once. The source of this sequence is an older woman with acute or convalescent COVID-19. The rearrangement links TRBV18 to TRBJ1-1; TRBD1 might be the D (5 bases). The sequenced sample consisted of peripheral blood. CDR3 loop: CASSTRENTEAFF. In nucleotides, the CDR3 is TGTGCCAGCTCTACCAGGGAGAACACTGAAGCTTTCTTT.